One sample yielded the 30 T cell receptor beta chains listed below, sequenced in a study of T-cell memory formation after mild COVID-19. TCRdb passed the 5' RACE reads through MiXCR, listing each CDR3 protein once. In the table there are some 490,000 distinct CDR3 sequences, about 18% of which are singletons. Sequencing used PBMCs or a T cell subset sorted from them (not recorded which). Source of these receptors: an adult woman who had mild COVID-19 (a few samples of this study predate the infection). Cell type and time point are not known.

The V call is TRBV5-1, the J call TRBJ1-3; 7 nucleotides line up with TRBD1. The CDR3 sequence is 16 residues long. Germline assignment: CDR1 SGHRS and CDR2 YFSETQ. V trimming: 0 bases; J trimming: 4 bases; junction bases outside the gene matches: 7. The CDR3, as DNA: TGCGCCAGCAGCTTGGTGGGAACGACAGGGGGAAACACCATATATTTT. This translates into CASSLVGTTGGNTIYF.

This clonotype was found a few times. The chain carries TRBV20-1 and TRBJ1-5; D remains unclear. The CDR3 runs to 12 residues. In germline, CDR1 is DFQATT, CDR2 SNEGSKA (reference sequence). Trimming removed 6 bases from V and 4 bases from J, with 10 bases in between. The CDR3 is CSAQPRNQPQHF. In nucleotides, the CDR3 is TGCAGTGCCCAGCCCAGAAATCAGCCCCAGCATTTT.

The chain combines TRBV12-3 or TRBV12-4 with TRBJ1-1; TRBD1 might be the D (5 bases). The CDR3 length is 15 residues. V was shortened by 5 bases and J by 0 bases, with 13 bases between the two germline ends. CDR3 region: CASSLSTVMNTEAFF. CDR3 in DNA: TGTGCCAGCAGTCTGTCGACAGTTATGAACACTGAAGCTTTCTTT.

In its sample, this clonotype was seen a few times. At one end the junction does not follow the germline gene, possibly because of a read error. The V gene is TRBV4-2, the J gene TRBJ2-1; TRBD2 might be the D (6 bases). The CDR3 runs to 16 residues. Per the germline V gene, CDR1 is LGHNA and CDR2 is YNFKEQ. The CDR3 nucleotides read TGTGCCAGCAGCAAAGAGGGACTGGCAAGTAACAATGAGCAGTTCTTC. It yields the protein CASSKEGLASNNEQFF.

This chain connects TRBV15 to TRBJ1-1; D unclear. The CDR3 covers 12 residues. The V end was cut by 5 bases, the J end by 0 bases, with 4 bases between. The germline V gene has CDR1 LNHNV and CDR2 YYDKDF (reference sequence). The CDR3 spells CATSPMNTEAFF. The CDR3 region has the DNA TGTGCCACCAGCCCCATGAACACTGAAGCTTTCTTT.

The V gene is TRBV5-6, the J gene TRBJ2-7; 9 bases fit TRBD2. This CDR3 contains 17 residues. Germline CDR1 and CDR2: SGHDT and YYEEEE. V shed 4 bases and J 3 bases; nucleotides not matched to a gene: 14. The chain's CDR3 is CASSESSGGFYVYEQYF. In DNA, the CDR3 is TGTGCCAGCAGCGAGAGTAGCGGGGGCTTTTACGTCTACGAGCAGTACTTC.

This clonotype was seen a few times. The J gene is TRBJ1-4, the V gene TRBV4-2, with 8 bases fitting TRBD1. CDR3 size: 15 residues. CDR1 and CDR2 (germline): LGHNA, YNFKEQ. V was clipped by 4 bases and J by 5 bases; unmatched bases: 6. The CDR3 spells CASSPAGTGNEKLFF. CDR3 coding DNA: TGTGCCAGCAGCCCTGCCGGGACAGGAAATGAAAAACTGTTTTTT.

The chain couples TRBV18 to TRBJ1-1; D is uncertain. V gave up 3 bases and J gave up 2 bases, with 10 bases separating them. Looked up from germline, CDR1 is KGHSH and CDR2 is LQKENI. The CDR3 totals 14 residues. The CDR3 DNA sequence: TGTGCCAGCTCACCGGGCACATCCAACACTGAAGCTTTCTTT. Its translation is CASSPGTSNTEAFF.

This chain joins TRBV4-3 and TRBJ2-7; no clear D gene. The V end was cut by 2 bases, the J end by 6 bases, with 8 bases between. The germline gives CDR1 LGHNA, CDR2 YSLEER. CDR3 size: 12 residues. In nucleotides, the CDR3 is TGCGCCAGCAGCCAACCATGTGTCGAGCAGTACTTC. It codes for CASSQPCVEQYF.

This clonotype was counted only a few times. The chain has TRBV30 and TRBJ2-5; 13 nucleotides match TRBD2. The J segment lost 2 bases and the V segment lost 1 base, leaving 4 bases of the junction unmatched. The CDR3 length is 16 residues. Germline-derived CDR1 and CDR2 are GTSNPN and SVGIG (reference sequence). In nucleotides, the CDR3 is TGTGCCTGGAGTGCCGGGACTAGCGGGACACAAGAGACCCAGTACTTC. Translating it yields CAWSAGTSGTQETQYF. Based on the CDR3 plus reference TRBV30 and TRBJ2-5, the full variable domain is SQTIHQWPATLVQPVGSPLSLECTVEGTSNPNLYWYRQAAGRGLQLLFYSVGIGQISSEVPQNLSASRPQDRQFILSSKKLLLSDSGFYLCAWSAGTSGTQETQYFGPGTRLLVL.

This clonotype was seen repeatedly, ten times or more. This chain connects TRBV7-9 to TRBJ1-2, with 8 bases matching TRBD1. The germline V gene has CDR1 SEHNR and CDR2 FQNEAQ (reference sequence). V was pared by 7 bases and J by 3 bases, with 10 bases of the junction left unmatched. CDR3 length equals 15 residues. The CDR3 bases are TGTGCCAGCATCCCCCAGGGGGCAGGGGACTATGGCTACACCTTC. The encoded protein is CASIPQGAGDYGYTF.

This chain joins TRBV6-5 and TRBJ2-3; weak D call: TRBD2 (6 bases). In germline, CDR1 is MNHEY, CDR2 SVGAGI. The CDR3 length is 16 residues. V was clipped by 5 bases and J by 3 bases, with 18 bases between them. CDR3 nucleotides: TGTGCCAGCAGTAACCCGTCTAGCGTAGGGACAGATACGCAGTATTTT. Protein sequence: CASSNPSSVGTDTQYF.

V gene TRBV7-9 combines with J gene TRBJ2-7; TRBD2 matches at 7 bases. The CDR3 runs to 15 residues. Germline lookup yields CDR1 SEHNR and CDR2 FQNEAQ (reference sequence). V gave up 5 bases and J gave up 3 bases; unmatched junction bases: 10. The CDR3 DNA reads TGTGCCAGCAGCCGGTTGACTAGCAACCACTACGAGCAGTACTTC. Amino acids: CASSRLTSNHYEQYF.

This clonotype was detected a few times. The chain uses TRBV5-1 and TRBJ1-2; D remains ambiguous. The length of the CDR3 is 14 residues. Germline CDR1 reads SGHRS; CDR2 reads YFSETQ. V was shortened by 4 bases and J by 4 bases, with 14 bases between the two germline ends. The CDR3 DNA reads TGCGCCAGCAGCCGTGAACAATCGGTCTATGGCTACACCTTC. Translating it yields CASSREQSVYGYTF.

This chain uses TRBV12-3 or TRBV12-4 with TRBJ2-3; 11 bases align to TRBD2. This CDR3 has 18 amino acids. The J segment lost 0 bases and the V segment lost 1 base, leaving 6 bases of the junction unmatched. The CDR3 spells CASSLGTSGSPSTDTQYF. Here the CDR3 DNA reads TGTGCCAGCAGTTTAGGAACTAGCGGGAGCCCAAGCACAGATACGCAGTATTTT.

The chain links TRBV20-1 to TRBJ1-2, with a possible D match to TRBD1 (5 bases). The CDR3 is 11 amino acids. The germline V gene has CDR1 DFQATT and CDR2 SNEGSKA (reference sequence). V was pared by 3 bases and J by 3 bases, with 5 bases between. The CDR3 bases are TGCAGTGCTAGGACAGACTATGGCTACACCTTC. This sequence encodes CSARTDYGYTF.

This clonotype showed up just a few times. The chain combines TRBV27 with TRBJ2-2; D might be TRBD1 (5 bases). V was trimmed by 5 bases and J by 9 bases, leaving 16 bases between them. Germline V CDR1 and CDR2: MNHEY, SMNVEV (reference sequence). The CDR3 totals 14 residues. CDR3 DNA sequence: TGTGCCAGCAGTACTACTCCAGGGAAGAGGGAGCTGTTTTTT. It yields the protein CASSTTPGKRELFF.

This clonotype was seen only a few times. The chain carries TRBV7-8 and TRBJ1-1, with unresolved D. The germline V and J ends were trimmed by 5 bases and 3 bases, with 13 bases remaining between them. CDR1 and CDR2 from the germline V gene are SGHVS and FQNEAQ. This CDR3 region has 14 residues. CDR3 bases: TGTGCCAGCAGCCCACGGCAGGATTACACTGAAGCTTTCTTT. Its protein is CASSPRQDYTEAFF.

This clonotype was seen at least ten times. This chain connects TRBV7-9 to TRBJ2-7, with 8 positions matching TRBD1. Germline assignment: CDR1 SEHNR and CDR2 FQNEAQ (reference sequence). CDR3 size: 13 residues. Trimming removed 6 bases from V and 2 bases from J; junction bases left unmatched: 3. CDR3 DNA sequence: TGTGCCAGCAGACAGGGACAGGCCTACGAGCAGTACTTC. It specifies CASRQGQAYEQYF. Together with reference TRBV7-9 and TRBJ2-7, the CDR3 gives the full variable domain: DTGVSQNPRHKITKRGQNVTFRCDPISEHNRLYWYRQTLGQGPEFLTYFQNEAQLEKSRLLSDRFSAERPKGSFSTLEIQRTEQGDSAMYLCASRQGQAYEQYFGPGTRLTVT.

This clonotype was detected a few times. The J gene is TRBJ1-2, the V gene TRBV5-1; TRBD1 might be the D (5 bases). Trimming cost V 0 bases and J 2 bases, with 11 bases left between them. Germline V gene data show CDR1 as SGHRS and CDR2 as YFSETQ. CDR3 length: 15 residues. This chain's CDR3 is CASSLDWGWNYGYTF. In DNA form, the CDR3 reads TGCGCCAGCAGCTTGGACTGGGGGTGGAACTATGGCTACACCTTC.

This clonotype was seen only a few times. The chain links TRBV6-1 to TRBJ2-3, with 8 bases that match TRBD1. J gave up 2 bases and V 1 base, and 2 bases lay outside the gene matches. In germline, CDR1 is MNHNS, CDR2 SASEGT. The CDR3 covers 15 residues. This chain's CDR3 is CASSEGQGATDTQYF. CDR3 coding DNA: TGTGCCAGCAGTGAAGGGCAGGGGGCCACAGATACGCAGTATTTT.

The CDR3 spells CASSLWDKAPYGYTF. Here the CDR3 DNA reads TGTGCCAGCAGCTTGTGGGATAAGGCTCCCTATGGCTACACCTTC. The rearrangement uses TRBV5-5 and TRBJ1-2, with D unresolved. V dropped 1 base and J dropped 4 bases, with 14 bases sitting between them. Looked up from germline, CDR1 is SGHKS and CDR2 is YYEKEE (reference sequence). The CDR3 runs 15 residues.

This clonotype showed up just a few times. This chain connects TRBV6-5 to TRBJ1-1; the match to TRBD1 covers 8 bases. Per the germline V gene, CDR1 is MNHEY and CDR2 is SVGAGI. The CDR3 runs 15 residues. V gave up 0 bases and J gave up 3 bases; unmatched junction bases: 3. The CDR3 reads CASSYSGQGHTEAFF. In DNA form, the CDR3 reads TGTGCCAGCAGTTACTCAGGACAGGGTCACACTGAAGCTTTCTTT.

The chain links TRBV7-9 to TRBJ1-5, with TRBD1 as a possible D gene (5 bases). V was pared by 4 bases and J by 5 bases, with 12 bases between. This CDR3 has 14 residues. Germline lookup yields CDR1 SEHNR and CDR2 FQNEAQ (reference sequence). CDR3 in DNA: TGTGCCAGCAGCTCTTACAGGACGGATCAGCCCCAGCATTTT. Translating gives CASSSYRTDQPQHF.

This clonotype was observed a handful of times. The chain joins TRBV14 to TRBJ2-6, with D tentatively TRBD1 or TRBD2 (5 bases each). The CDR3 consists of 15 residues. Germline V gene data show CDR1 as SGHDN and CDR2 as FVKESK. Trimming took off 3 bases at V and 5 bases at J, with 11 bases between the two ends. In DNA, the CDR3 is TGTGCCAGCAGCCAGGGACGGGTCTGGGCCAACGTCCTGACTTTC. As protein: CASSQGRVWANVLTF. The full variable domain, rest sourced from reference TRBV14 and TRBJ2-6, is EAGVTQFPSHSVIEKGQTVTLRCDPISGHDNLYWYRRVMGKEIKFLLHFVKESKQDESGMPNNRFLAERTGGTYSTLKVQPAELEDSGVYFCASSQGRVWANVLTFGAGSRLTVL.

The chain uses TRBV6-1 and TRBJ2-6; D remains ambiguous. Germline V lookup: CDR1 MNHNS, CDR2 SASEGT. The CDR3 runs 17 residues. Trimming left V 0 bases short and J 0 bases short, with 9 bases between. The CDR3 protein is CASSEAISYSGANVLTF. The CDR3 DNA reads TGTGCCAGCAGTGAAGCCATTTCCTACTCTGGGGCCAACGTCCTGACTTTC.

This clonotype showed up just a few times. Compared with germline, one end of the junction differs, possibly owing to a read error. The chain has TRBV7-7 and TRBJ2-5; a possible D gene is TRBD2 (5 bases). CDR1 and CDR2 from the germline V gene are SSHAT and FNYEAQ (reference sequence). This CDR3 contains 15 residues. The CDR3 DNA reads as TGTGCTAGCAGCTTAGCGCATGGTGGTGGAGAGACCCAGTACTTC. Residues: CASSLAHGGGETQYF.

This clonotype occurred a few times. The chain is built from TRBV6-6 and TRBJ2-1; D unresolved. The CDR3 runs 15 residues. The V gene lost 6 bases and the J gene lost 5 bases, with 17 bases spanning the gap. CDR1 is MNHNY, CDR2 SVGAGI, per germline (reference sequence). The DNA for the CDR3 is TGTGCCAGCAGGACGGTAACATCGAATGACAATGAGCAGTTCTTC. Translating gives CASRTVTSNDNEQFF.

This clonotype turned up a few times. The chain is built from TRBV29-1 and TRBJ2-7; no clear D gene. This CDR3 is built from 12 residues. Deletions cut 3 bases from V and 2 bases from J, with 8 bases between. Germline CDR1 and CDR2: SQVTM and ANQGSEA. The CDR3 sequence: CSVEVGPYEQYF. The CDR3 DNA sequence: TGCAGCGTTGAGGTCGGACCCTACGAGCAGTACTTC.

This chain links TRBV5-1 with TRBJ2-3; 9 nucleotides align to TRBD1. The V and J ends lost 4 bases and 4 bases, in that order; junction bases with no gene match: 13. The CDR3 covers 17 residues. Germline V CDR1 and CDR2: SGHRS, YFSETQ. In nucleotides, the CDR3 is TGCGCCAGCAGCCCGGAGGACAGGGGAATCCTTGCAGATACGCAGTATTTT. Residues: CASSPEDRGILADTQYF. Using reference TRBV5-1 and TRBJ2-3 for the parts outside the CDR3, the full variable domain is KAGVTQTPRYLIKTRGQQVTLSCSPISGHRSVSWYQQTPGQGLQFLFEYFSETQRNKGNFPGRFSGRQFSNSRSEMNVSTLELGDSALYLCASSPEDRGILADTQYFGPGTRLTVL.